Listed below are T cell receptor beta chains from one sample, sequenced in a study of beta chain features in type 1 diabetes. The method was immunoSEQ multiplex PCR; TCRdb's version includes in-frame clones alone and lacks a portion of them. Of fewer than 200,000 clones in the sample, 13% were seen once. Sample: central memory CD4+ T cells from blood. Source of these receptors: a young woman in good health. Each CDR3 is given with its conserved first and last residue. Fields, in order: clone size, J gene, D gene, V gene, CDR3 DNA, CDR3 protein. A D gene is named only where the DNA matches it firmly. Where a row states a size, it is once, few, many or the class of an expanded clone; other rows omit it.

>few|TRBJ1-1|TRBD1|TRBV7-2
TGTGCCAGCAGCCTCGGGACAGGGGGAAGTGGGACTGAAGCTTTCTTT
CASSLGTGGSGTEAFF
>.|TRBJ2-1|TRBD1|TRBV28
TGTGCCAGCAGTTTATCACAGGGGGTGGGGCAGTTCTTC
CASSLSQGVGQFF
>.|TRBJ2-3|TRBD2|TRBV30
TGTGCCTGGAGTCGGATAGCGGGAGTCACAGATACGCAGTATTTT
CAWSRIAGVTDTQYF
>many|TRBJ2-1|TRBD2|TRBV5-1
TGCGCCAGCAGCCCCGCTCTAGCGGGGCACAATGAGCAGTTCTTC
CASSPALAGHNEQFF
>few|TRBJ2-2|.|TRBV25-1
TGTGCCAGCAGTGATCAGGGGGGCACCGGGGAGCTGTTTTTT
CASSDQGGTGELFF
>.|TRBJ2-5|TRBD2|TRBV7-9
TGTGCCAGCAGCTTGAGGACTAGCGGGAGAGAGACCCAGTACTTC
CASSLRTSGRETQYF
>.|TRBJ2-5|.|TRBV7-8
TGTGCCAGCAGCAATCCAAAGACCCAGTACTTC
CASSNPKTQYF
>.|TRBJ2-7|.|TRBV5-6
TGTGCCAGCAGCTTCCTTGGGATGGCTCAGGGGAGCCAGCAGTACTTC
CASSFLGMAQGSQQYF
>few|TRBJ2-7|TRBD1|TRBV5-1
TGCGCCAGCAGCTTTCAGGGGACAGGTCCCTACGAGCAGTACTTC
CASSFQGTGPYEQYF
>.|TRBJ2-7|.|TRBV28
TGTGCCAGCAGTTTAGGGGGAGGCCCTTACGAGCAGTACTTC
CASSLGGGPYEQYF
>few|TRBJ2-2|.|TRBV19
TGTGCCAGTAGTATTTTCACCACACCGACCGGGGAGCTGTTTTTT
CASSIFTTPTGELFF
>.|TRBJ2-7|TRBD1|TRBV11-2
TGTGCCAGCAGCGCGACAGGGGGCCCTGGGGAGCAGTACTTC
CASSATGGPGEQYF